The 20 T cell receptor beta chains listed next were all sequenced from one sample in a study of T cells in localized non-small cell lung cancer. Profiling relied on immunoSEQ multiplex PCR, and the TCRdb table lists in-frame clones only, not all of them. The table records about 6,700 clones, roughly 50% of them present only once. Sequenced material: lymph node tissue, taken before any cancer treatment. These receptors all stem from a female donor of 60 years or more with stage I lung adenocarcinoma.

For the CDR3, the DNA is TGTGCCTGGAGTGGGACCGTAACTGAAGCTTTCTTT. Translation gives CAWSGTVTEAFF. This chain uses TRBV30 with TRBJ1-1, with unresolved D. Germline CDR1 is GTSNPN and CDR2 is SVGIG (reference sequence). The ends were cut back, 1 base at V and 5 bases at J, with 8 bases in the middle. The CDR3 totals 12 residues.

V and J are TRBV18 and TRBJ2-3; D possibly corresponds to TRBD2 (5 bases). This CDR3 has 17 amino acids. Trimming removed 3 bases from V and 2 bases from J, with 18 bases in between. Germline V gene lookup returns CDR1 KGHSH and CDR2 LQKENI. CDR3 DNA sequence: TGTGCCAGCTCACCTGCGATCGGCGGGCTTTACACAGATACGCAGTATTTT. It specifies CASSPAIGGLYTDTQYF.

J is TRBJ2-7 and V is TRBV4-1; TRBD2 is a possible D gene (7 bases). The CDR3 sequence is 15 residues long. With 1 base removed from V and 4 bases from J, the gap between germline ends came to 14 bases. Germline CDR1 MGHRA, CDR2 YSYEKL. This CDR3 reads CASSQAAGAVYEQYF. The DNA for the CDR3 is TGCGCCAGCAGCCAAGCGGCGGGGGCCGTTTACGAGCAGTACTTC.

The chain has TRBV6-8 and TRBJ2-2; perhaps TRBD1 as D (5 bases). Trimming removed 8 bases at V and 1 base at J, with 8 bases between. Germline assignment: CDR1 MNHGY and CDR2 SAAAGT. The CDR3 spans 13 residues. CDR3: CASLDRNTGELFF. The CDR3 nucleotides read TGTGCCAGCTTAGACAGGAACACCGGGGAGCTGTTTTTT.

This chain connects TRBV19 to TRBJ2-2; D call uncertain. Germline assignment: CDR1 LNHDA and CDR2 SQIVND (reference sequence). This CDR3 has 15 residues. V was clipped by 8 bases and J by 1 base, with 14 bases between them. The CDR3 is CASRGHSVNTGELFF. As DNA, the CDR3 is TGTGCCAGTCGCGGCCATTCTGTGAACACCGGGGAGCTGTTTTTT.

This sequence joins TRBV6-8 and TRBJ1-1; possibly TRBD1 for D (6 bases). The length of the CDR3 is 14 residues. Trimming pared 5 bases from V and 5 bases from J, leaving 15 bases between. The germline V gene has CDR1 MNHGY and CDR2 SAAAGT. The CDR3 loop is CASSNPGQPTEAFF. CDR3 bases: TGTGCCAGCAGTAACCCGGGACAACCGACTGAAGCTTTCTTT.

The chain couples TRBV29-1 to TRBJ1-2, with 7 nucleotides matching TRBD1. After removal of 7 bases from V and 6 bases from J, the junction contained 8 bases not matched to a gene. CDR1 SQVTM and CDR2 ANQGSEA come from the germline V gene. This CDR3 region has 12 residues. The CDR3 nucleotides read TGCAGCGCGACAGGGACCTTGGATGGCTACACCTTC. Amino acids: CSATGTLDGYTF.

The chain has TRBV4-1 and TRBJ1-2; maybe TRBD1 (5 bases). The CDR3 is 14 amino acids. Germline-derived CDR1 and CDR2 are MGHRA and YSYEKL. Trimming shortened V by 1 base and J by 7 bases, and 13 bases separated the two germline ends. The CDR3 sequence is CASSQALGEPGYTF. The CDR3 bases are TGCGCCAGCAGCCAAGCTCTGGGGGAGCCTGGCTACACCTTC.

This clone was counted a few times. The chain uses TRBV1 and TRBJ2-3. TRBV1 is recorded as a pseudogene. The CDR3 loop spans 15 amino acids. The CDR3 DNA follows: TGCGCCAGCTCCCCGGATCCTAGGGCGGCAGATACGCAGTATTTT. Translating gives CASSPDPRAADTQYF.

This chain links TRBV28 with TRBJ2-7; no clear D. Trimming stripped 5 bases from V and 0 bases from J, with 14 bases between. CDR1 is MDHEN and CDR2 is SYDVKM in the germline V gene. This CDR3 region has 15 residues. The CDR3 sequence: CASSGASRNSYEQYF. CDR3 sequence (DNA): TGTGCCAGCAGTGGCGCCTCTCGCAACTCCTACGAGCAGTACTTC.

This clone was seen only once. The V call is TRBV15, the J call TRBJ2-3, with 8 bases identical to TRBD1. Looked up from germline, CDR1 is LNHNV and CDR2 is YYDKDF (reference sequence). This CDR3 is 14 amino acids long. Trimming took 1 base from V and 7 from J; bases not matched to a gene: 4. CDR3: CATSRGDRKNTQYF. In nucleotides, the CDR3 is TGTGCCACCAGCAGAGGGGACAGGAAAAATACGCAGTATTTT.

The rearrangement uses TRBV30 and TRBJ1-2; the D gene is possibly TRBD1 (6 bases). This CDR3 is 12 amino acids long. V was pared by 3 bases and J by 7 bases, with 12 bases between. Germline V gene lookup returns CDR1 GTSNPN and CDR2 SVGIG (reference sequence). The CDR3 loop reads CAWSSSGAGYTF. Written as DNA, the CDR3 is TGTGCCTGGAGCTCCTCAGGGGCTGGCTACACCTTC.

J is TRBJ2-3 and V is TRBV19; 9 nucleotides align to TRBD1. This CDR3 has 18 amino acids. Germline CDR1 reads LNHDA; CDR2 reads SQIVND (reference sequence). The V segment lost 6 bases and the J segment 0 bases; nucleotides outside the gene matches: 13. This CDR3 is CASSQGLSGTGSTDTQYF. In nucleotides, the CDR3 is TGTGCCAGTAGCCAAGGGCTTTCCGGGACAGGGAGCACAGATACGCAGTATTTT.

V gene TRBV30 combines with J gene TRBJ1-2, with D unclear. V lost 2 bases to trimming and J lost 9 bases, with 10 bases between them. The germline CDR1 and CDR2 sequences are GTSNPN and SVGIG (reference sequence). There are 11 residues in the CDR3. CDR3: CAWSPGRSYTF. CDR3 nucleotide sequence: TGTGCCTGGAGTCCTGGCAGGAGCTACACCTTC. Based on the CDR3 plus reference TRBV30 and TRBJ1-2, the full variable domain is SQTIHQWPATLVQPVGSPLSLECTVEGTSNPNLYWYRQAAGRGLQLLFYSVGIGQISSEVPQNLSASRPQDRQFILSSKKLLLSDSGFYLCAWSPGRSYTFGSGTRLTVV.

The DNA for the CDR3 is TGTGCCAGTACCTCACGGGGCGGGAAGGGAGAGACCCAGTACTTC. Protein product: CASTSRGGKGETQYF. The rearrangement joins TRBV19 to TRBJ2-5; D might be TRBD2 (6 bases). CDR1 LNHDA and CDR2 SQIVND come from the germline V gene (reference sequence). Trimming removed 7 bases at V and 4 bases at J, with 19 bases between. There are 15 residues in the CDR3.

This clone was counted between two and nine times. The chain employs TRBV6-8 and TRBJ1-3, with D possibly matching TRBD1 (6 bases). Germline CDR1 reads MNHGY; CDR2 reads SAAAGT. The V gene lost 10 bases and the J gene lost 2 bases, with 12 bases spanning the gap. CDR3 size: 13 residues. CDR3 residues: CAIQGQAGNTIYF. CDR3 DNA: TGTGCCATCCAGGGGCAAGCTGGAAACACCATATATTTT.

The chain couples TRBV19 to TRBJ1-6; 12 bases agree with TRBD1. Looked up from germline, CDR1 is LNHDA and CDR2 is SQIVND (reference sequence). The trim removed 9 bases at V and 6 bases at J, leaving 6 bases unmatched. This CDR3 is 15 amino acids long. CDR3 DNA sequence: TGTGCCAGCACGGGACAGGGGGCAGGTAATTCACCCCTCCACTTT. It translates to CASTGQGAGNSPLHF.

The J gene is TRBJ2-7, the V gene TRBV30, with D possibly matching TRBD1 (5 bases). V was shortened by 1 base and J by 6 bases, with 7 bases between the two germline ends. CDR3 length: 11 residues. Germline values: CDR1 GTSNPN, CDR2 SVGIG (reference sequence). The CDR3 DNA follows: TGTGCCTGGAGTGAAGGGGTCGAGCAGTACTTC. Protein product: CAWSEGVEQYF.

The V call is TRBV19, the J call TRBJ1-2; no clear D. Per the germline V gene, CDR1 is LNHDA and CDR2 is SQIVND (reference sequence). The CDR3 has 14 amino acids. V lost 5 bases to trimming and J lost 8 bases, with 18 bases between them. This CDR3 reads CASSFPQQEFGYTF. The CDR3 coding sequence is TGTGCCAGTAGTTTTCCGCAGCAGGAGTTCGGCTACACCTTC.

This sequence joins TRBV11-3 and TRBJ2-1; 7 bases match TRBD2. Germline V lookup: CDR1 SGHNT, CDR2 YENEEA. The CDR3 is 16 residues long. The V and J ends lost 5 bases and 1 base, in that order; junction bases with no gene match: 8. DNA of the CDR3: TGTGCCAGCAGCCGTAGGACTAGGTTATCCTACAATGAGCAGTTCTTC. Residues: CASSRRTRLSYNEQFF.